The 18 T cell receptor beta chains in this list originate from one sample, sequenced in a study of shared clonotypes between healthy human individuals. Only in-frame clones appear in the TCRdb table, and some are missing; sequencing was by immunoSEQ multiplex PCR. The sample includes about 700,000 clones, about 90% of them seen just once. Naive CD8 cells were CD45RO-negative, positively selected for CCR7, excluding terminally differentiated effector memory CD45RA+ cells. What was sequenced was naive CD8+ T cells sorted from blood. The receptors were gathered from a man aged 25-45 years in good health.

As concerns this clone: The same CDR3 can be traced to other DNA sequences in this sample. J is TRBJ2-7 and V is TRBV28, with 14 bases matching TRBD2. The CDR3 is made up of 16 amino acids. V shed 3 bases and J 0 bases; nucleotides not matched to a gene: 1. The V gene's germline CDR1 is MDHEN and CDR2 SYDVKM. The chain's CDR3 is CASSFGTSGSSYEQYF. Written as DNA, the CDR3 is TGTGCCAGCAGTTTCGGGACTAGCGGGAGCTCCTACGAGCAGTACTTC.

The rearrangement links TRBV29-1 to TRBJ2-1; 15 nucleotides match TRBD2. CDR1 is SQVTM, CDR2 ANQGSEA, per germline. The CDR3 runs 15 residues. The V segment lost 6 bases and the J segment 8 bases; nucleotides outside the gene matches: 8. The CDR3 sequence is CSVETGTSGRHEQFF. The DNA for the CDR3 is TGCAGCGTAGAAACCGGGACTAGCGGGAGGCATGAGCAGTTCTTC.

DNA of the CDR3: TGTGCCAGCAGTCAACTAGCGGGAGCCTACGAGCAGTACTTC. Translation: CASSQLAGAYEQYF. The chain recombines TRBV27 with TRBJ2-7; 11 nucleotides align to TRBD2. The CDR3 spans 14 residues. The germline V gene has CDR1 MNHEY and CDR2 SMNVEV (reference sequence). V was pared by 5 bases and J by 2 bases, with 2 bases of the junction left unmatched.

CDR3 in amino acids: CAWNLGQGNQPQHF. The CDR3 DNA is TGTGCCTGGAACTTGGGACAGGGCAATCAGCCCCAGCATTTT. The chain joins TRBV30 to TRBJ1-5; 8 nucleotides line up with TRBD1. J gave up 2 bases and V 4 bases, and 4 bases lay outside the gene matches. The CDR3 covers 14 residues. Germline V gives CDR1 GTSNPN, CDR2 SVGIG (reference sequence).

V gene TRBV6-5 combines with J gene TRBJ1-2; TRBD1 matches at 10 bases. CDR1 and CDR2 from the germline V gene are MNHEY and SVGAGI. The length of the CDR3 is 14 residues. Germline trimming cut 4 bases from V and 6 bases from J; bases unmatched to any gene: 5. CDR3 sequence (DNA): TGTGCCAGCAGTTCGACAGGGGGCATCGATGGCTACACCTTC. Translation gives CASSSTGGIDGYTF.

The V gene is TRBV6-5, the J gene TRBJ2-3; D uncertain. CDR1 MNHEY and CDR2 SVGAGI come from the germline V gene. The CDR3 loop spans 13 amino acids. The V end lost 6 bases, the J end lost 2 bases, and 9 bases lay between the germline ends. The CDR3 region is CASRNLNTDTQYF. DNA for the CDR3: TGTGCCAGCAGGAACCTCAACACAGATACGCAGTATTTT.

The chain employs TRBV7-6 and TRBJ2-7; 8 nucleotides line up with TRBD2. CDR3 length: 14 amino acids. The V segment lost 7 bases and the J segment 4 bases; nucleotides outside the gene matches: 9. Per germline, CDR1 SGHVS and CDR2 FNYEAQ. This CDR3 reads CASTPSGGAYEQYF. The CDR3 DNA reads TGTGCCAGCACCCCAAGCGGGGGCGCGTACGAGCAGTACTTC.

The gene calls are TRBV9 and TRBJ2-3, with 11 positions matching TRBD2. The CDR3 covers 16 residues. Per germline, CDR1 SGDLS and CDR2 YYNGEE. V trimming: 7 bases; J trimming: 1 base; junction bases outside the gene matches: 8. The chain's CDR3 is CASDPIAGGGTDTQYF. In DNA, the CDR3 is TGTGCCAGCGACCCGATAGCGGGAGGGGGCACAGATACGCAGTATTTT.

The table lists this clone with a count of one. V and J are TRBV6-5 and TRBJ2-2; D possibly corresponds to TRBD1 (6 bases). This CDR3 is 14 amino acids long. Germline lookup yields CDR1 MNHEY and CDR2 SVGAGI. Trimming stripped 4 bases from V and 2 bases from J, with 8 bases between. For the CDR3, the DNA is TGTGCCAGCAGTTGGGGGCTAAACACCGGGGAGCTGTTTTTT. It is translated as CASSWGLNTGELFF.

The rearrangement joins TRBV7-9 to TRBJ2-7; the D is unclear. Trimming took 1 base from V and 2 from J, leaving 9 bases between them. This CDR3 has 14 residues. The germline V gene encodes CDR1 SEHNR and CDR2 FQNEAQ (reference sequence). CDR3 region: CASSLESSPYEQYF. CDR3 nucleotide sequence: TGTGCCAGCAGCTTAGAGTCCAGCCCCTACGAGCAGTACTTC.

V usage is TRBV29-1 and J usage is TRBJ2-7; possibly TRBD1 or TRBD2 for D (5 bases each). The V and J ends lost 7 bases and 3 bases respectively, with 19 bases between them. CDR1 and CDR2 from the germline V gene are SQVTM and ANQGSEA. This CDR3 is 14 amino acids long. The CDR3 loop is CSALSRGEDYEQYF. In DNA form, the CDR3 reads TGCAGCGCTCTTAGTAGAGGGGAAGACTACGAGCAGTACTTC.

J is TRBJ2-1 and V is TRBV15; D is perhaps TRBD2 (6 bases). Deletions cut 2 bases from V and 0 bases from J, with 14 bases between. Germline CDR1 is LNHNV and CDR2 is YYDKDF (reference sequence). This CDR3 comprises 17 residues. The DNA of the CDR3 is TGTGCCACCAGCAGATCCCCGGGAGCCAGCTCCTACAATGAGCAGTTCTTC. It specifies CATSRSPGASSYNEQFF.

This chain joins TRBV25-1 and TRBJ1-3; maybe TRBD1 (6 bases). The V end lost 10 bases, the J end lost 2 bases, and 12 bases lay between the germline ends. The CDR3 is made up of 13 amino acids. Germline assignment: CDR1 MGHDK and CDR2 SYGVNS. The CDR3 nucleotides are TGTGCCACAACAGGGTCCACTGGAAACACCATATATTTT. Translated: CATTGSTGNTIYF.

The chain combines TRBV6-6 with TRBJ2-1; 7 bases are shared with TRBD1. Germline trimming cut 5 bases from V and 6 bases from J; bases unmatched to any gene: 7. This CDR3 contains 14 residues. The germline V gene has CDR1 MNHNY and CDR2 SVGAGI (reference sequence). Here the CDR3 DNA reads TGTGCCAGCAGTCTACAGGGGATGGGCAATGAGCAGTTCTTC. It translates to CASSLQGMGNEQFF.

The chain joins TRBV27 to TRBJ2-7; D is ambiguous. The germline V and J ends were trimmed by 4 bases and 4 bases, with 14 bases remaining between them. Germline CDR1 MNHEY, CDR2 SMNVEV (reference sequence). The CDR3 consists of 14 residues. The CDR3 loop reads CASSSHYPSYEQYF. In DNA, the CDR3 is TGTGCCAGCAGTTCCCACTACCCATCGTACGAGCAGTACTTC.

The chain employs TRBV4-1 and TRBJ1-2, with 7 bases matching TRBD1. The junction had 9 bases not matched to a gene; V was cut back by 5 bases and J by 3 bases. CDR3 length: 15 residues. CDR1 and CDR2 (germline): MGHRA, YSYEKL. Here the CDR3 DNA reads TGCGCCAGCAGCTTCCGACAGGGTGGATACTATGGCTACACCTTC. Its translation: CASSFRQGGYYGYTF.

The chain combines TRBV28 with TRBJ2-5; TRBD2 matches at 15 bases. Germline V gives CDR1 MDHEN, CDR2 SYDVKM. The CDR3 is 19 amino acids. The trim removed 5 bases at V and 3 bases at J, leaving 13 bases unmatched. In nucleotides, the CDR3 is TGTGCCAGCAGTCCGATCGGGAGGACTAGCGGGAGGGCCGAAGAGACCCAGTACTTC. Its protein is CASSPIGRTSGRAEETQYF.

The J gene is TRBJ2-7, the V gene TRBV6-6; D unresolved. The ends were cut back, 6 bases at V and 2 bases at J, with 11 bases in the middle. The CDR3 runs to 13 residues. CDR1 and CDR2 from the germline V gene are MNHNY and SVGAGI (reference sequence). The CDR3 region has the DNA TGTGCCAGCAGCCCCGCAGGACCCTACGAGCAGTACTTC. This sequence encodes CASSPAGPYEQYF.